Included here is one T cell receptor (beta chain) sequence, with context. These data come from a study of shared clonotypes between healthy human individuals. Study details: Researchers drew samples from two women and a few men aged 18 to 49. CD4 naive cells filled three plates per donor, CD4 memory three, CD8 naive two and CD8 memory one.

J lost 2 bases, V lost 5 bases, and 3 bases had no gene match. CDR1 SGHTA and CDR2 FQGNSA come from the germline V gene. The CDR3 runs to 14 residues. In the study's own analysis: From ImmunoSEQ came sequences covering only the junction and carrying no quality scores, so filtering differed. This table comes from immunoSEQ multiplex PCR, and its TCRdb copy is limited to in-frame clones, with some not included. From that table come the V and J calls and clone size; the DNA was used to work out D and trimming. The table has fewer than 350,000 clones, around 86% seen once; the top ten hold around 15%. This receptor was identified in a man aged 18 to 29 in good health. This rearrangement joins TRBV7-2 to TRBJ1-2; TRBD1 matches at 9 bases. Material for sequencing was memory CD8+ T cells sorted from blood. Subset given: CD45RO+ cells pooled with CCR7-negative TemRA cells. CDR3 region: CASSGQGRNYGYTF. As DNA, the CDR3 is TGTGCCAGCAGCGGACAGGGGAGGAACTATGGCTACACCTTC.